This TCR beta chain appears in the sequencing data of a study of blood T cells in healthy people across ages. Study information: Through template switching, about one barcoded beta molecule was captured per two T cells, as measured in model experiments.

Alongside a J-beta primer mix, a sample-barcoded 5' primer served in a second PCR lasting 7 to 11 cycles. From the 5' RACE reads, TCRdb called clonotypes with MiXCR, one entry per CDR3 protein. The sample lists around 1.7 million distinct CDR3 sequences, 28% occurring once. There are 12 residues in the CDR3. V shed 8 bases and J shed 9 bases, with 14 bases lying between them. The germline V gene encodes CDR1 LGHNA and CDR2 YSLEER. This clonotype was recorded many times. What it binds is not known. Whole-study results and caveats: Any changes in expanded clonotypes were possibly confounded, as donor CMV status remained unknown.

Material for sequencing was blood. V gene TRBV4-3 combines with J gene TRBJ2-1, with D possibly being TRBD1 (6 bases). This clonotype originated in a woman in her twenties or thirties in good health. DNA for the CDR3: TGCGCCAGCGAGCTCCGGGACATTGAGCAGTTCTTC. Amino acids: CASELRDIEQFF.